The present T cell receptor beta chain was sequenced within a study of T-cell reconstitution after alpha-beta-depleted transplantation in children (dated by TCRdb to the mid-2010s). A note on the overall study: T-cell immune reconstitution after TCRalphabeta/CD19-depleted allogeneic hematopoietic cell transplantation in children was quantitatively tracked in the study by means of TCR repertoire profiling. Points the paper makes about the study in general: The frequencies of hyperexpanded clones fell over the following months, and after one year, T-cell counts and TCRbeta diversity were mostly attributed to newly produced T cells. In some patients, the high TCRbeta diversity seen at day 60 was put down to recipient T cells and intrathymic progenitors that had survived conditioning. The apparently early alphabetaT-cell count recovery about two months after transplant was reportedly dependent on only several hundred rapidly expanded clones derived from non-depleted graft cells.

Sample treatment or condition, as interpreted from the label and publication: allogeneic hematopoietic cell transplantation with graft depleted of TCRalphabeta T cells and CD19 B cells. Transplant recipients were children who received TCRalphabeta/CD19-depleted allogeneic hematopoietic cell grafts. Library preparation was by PCR. Sequencing took place on an Illumina HiSeq 2500. TCR library preparation used molecular barcoding, with unique molecular identifiers applied to normalize quantification of the TCRbeta repertoire. TCRdb passed the public sequencing reads through fastp at Q25 and MiXCR, retaining productive beta sequences. Rows are combined by CDR3 protein, so each entry shows the most common genes and DNA. This sample comprises approximately 520,000 distinct CDR3 sequences, about an eighth of them detected only once. The ten largest clones capture 14% of the sample. V is pared back by 2 bases and J by 4 bases, with 9 bases lying between the germline termini. From the germline V gene, CDR1 is MNHEY and CDR2 is SVGAGI. Including the terminal cysteine and phenylalanine, the CDR3 comprises 14 residues. Just the 42-base CDR3 DNA is kept, in frame starting at base 1.

Remarks on this clonotype: Its antigen is not yet known. Base qualities are not provided; no much larger clone lies one nucleotide away.

This specimen consisted of PBMCs, mostly from graft donor cells, obtained 180 days after TCRalphabeta/CD19-depleted stem cell transplant. This receptor was obtained from a female patient aged 2 to 10 who had a stem cell transplant for aplastic anemia, so the T cells may come from the graft donor. The chain links TRBV6-5 with TRBJ1-3; the D gene remains uncertain. The CDR3 amino acid sequence is: CASSYKASGNTIYF. The DNA sequence reads TGTGCCAGCAGTTACAAGGCATCGGGAAACACCATATATTTT.